Each of the 28 T cell receptor beta chains below was sequenced from the same sample in a study of technical replicates of blood from several donors. The method was immunoSEQ multiplex PCR; TCRdb's version includes in-frame clones alone and lacks a portion of them. The table has approximately 53,000 clones, about 96% seen once. The source material was T cells isolated from PBMCs. These receptors were obtained from a human donor in good health.

This clone was counted once. V is TRBV5-6 and J is TRBJ2-2, with D possibly being TRBD2 (5 bases). CDR1 is SGHDT, CDR2 YYEEEE, per germline. Trimming stripped 0 bases from V and 6 bases from J, with 6 bases between. The CDR3 loop spans 13 amino acids. The CDR3 coding sequence is TGTGCCAGCAGCTTGGGCGGGTCCGGGGAGCTGTTTTTT. Protein sequence: CASSLGGSGELFF.

The chain employs TRBV29-1 and TRBJ2-5; tentative D call: TRBD1 (6 bases). Per germline, CDR1 SQVTM and CDR2 ANQGSEA. The V and J ends lost 1 base and 0 bases respectively, with 21 bases between them. The CDR3 is 18 residues long. This chain's CDR3 is CSVEGASRDTGYQETQYF. Here the CDR3 DNA reads TGCAGCGTTGAAGGGGCTTCGAGGGACACCGGATACCAAGAGACCCAGTACTTC.

The CDR3 DNA sequence: TGTGCCAGCAGAATACTACAGCCCCAGCATTTT. Amino acids: CASRILQPQHF. V gene TRBV25-1 combines with J gene TRBJ1-5; no definite D call. The ends were cut back, 6 bases at V and 7 bases at J, with 7 bases in the middle. From germline, CDR1 is MGHDK and CDR2 SYGVNS. This CDR3 is built from 11 residues.

The chain combines TRBV10-3 with TRBJ1-1; possible D gene TRBD1, 5 bases. CDR3 length equals 13 residues. Trimming stripped 3 bases from V and 4 bases from J, with 9 bases between. The germline V gene has CDR1 ENHRY and CDR2 SYGVKD. In nucleotides, the CDR3 is TGTGCCATCAGTGAACAGGACACCACTGAAGCTTTCTTT. It yields the protein CAISEQDTTEAFF.

This clone was counted a single time. The chain links TRBV7-9 to TRBJ2-5; tentatively, D is TRBD2 (5 bases). Trimming shortened V by 7 bases and J by 9 bases, and 18 bases separated the two germline ends. This CDR3 is built from 13 residues. From germline, CDR1 is SEHNR and CDR2 FQNEAQ (reference sequence). CDR3 nucleotides: TGTGCCAGCAATTTAGAGCGGACCATCCCCCAGTACTTC. Protein product: CASNLERTIPQYF.

The chain links TRBV6-5 to TRBJ1-5; 10 bases line up with TRBD1. Looked up from germline, CDR1 is MNHEY and CDR2 is SVGAGI. This CDR3 is built from 14 residues. The V gene end was trimmed by 2 bases and the J gene end by 7 bases; junction bases not matched to a gene: 2. CDR3 in amino acids: CASSYRTGGQPQHF. DNA for the CDR3: TGTGCCAGCAGTTACCGGACAGGGGGACAGCCCCAGCATTTT.

The gene calls are TRBV29-1 and TRBJ1-1; D remains ambiguous. The V end lost 2 bases, the J end lost 1 base, and 14 bases lay between the germline ends. CDR3 length equals 15 residues. Germline V gene data show CDR1 as SQVTM and CDR2 as ANQGSEA. The CDR3 nucleotides read TGCAGCGTTGAAAAAGGCGGGATGGGGAACACTGAAGCTTTCTTT. This translates into CSVEKGGMGNTEAFF.

The CDR3 reads CASSPRDTQYF. Written as DNA, the CDR3 is TGTGCCAGCAGTCCCAGGGATACGCAGTATTTT. The V call is TRBV25-1, the J call TRBJ2-3; D uncertain. Germline lookup yields CDR1 MGHDK and CDR2 SYGVNS. Deletions cut 5 bases from V and 6 bases from J, with 6 bases between. The CDR3 runs to 11 residues.

The rearrangement uses TRBV4-1 and TRBJ2-7, with 12 bases matching TRBD2. The CDR3 runs 16 residues. In germline, CDR1 is MGHRA, CDR2 YSYEKL. The J segment lost 3 bases and the V segment lost 3 bases, leaving 6 bases of the junction unmatched. The CDR3: CASSHPTSGRNYEQYF. The CDR3 DNA follows: TGCGCCAGCAGCCACCCCACTAGCGGGAGGAACTACGAGCAGTACTTC.

The chain combines TRBV27 with TRBJ2-7; TRBD2 agrees at 7 bases. V shed 2 bases, J shed 0 bases, and the junction held 1 base outside the gene matches. CDR1 is MNHEY and CDR2 is SMNVEV in the germline V gene (reference sequence). CDR3 length: 14 amino acids. CDR3 coding DNA: TGTGCCAGCAGTTTAGGGACTACCTCCTACGAGCAGTACTTC. This gives the protein CASSLGTTSYEQYF.

The gene calls are TRBV29-1 and TRBJ2-5; a possible D gene is TRBD1 (5 bases). The CDR3 runs 13 residues. V was shortened by 5 bases and J by 2 bases, with 12 bases between the two germline ends. The germline CDR1 and CDR2 sequences are SQVTM and ANQGSEA. In DNA form, the CDR3 reads TGCAGCGTTATAATATCAGGGCAAGAGACCCAGTACTTC. This gives the protein CSVIISGQETQYF. Using reference TRBV29-1 and TRBJ2-5 for the parts outside the CDR3, the full variable domain is SAVISQKPSRDICQRGTSLTIQCQVDSQVTMMFWYRQQPGQSLTLIATANQGSEATYESGFVIDKFPISRPNLTFSTLTVSNMSPEDSSIYLCSVIISGQETQYFGPGTRLLVL.

The rearrangement links TRBV7-9 to TRBJ2-1, with D possibly matching TRBD2 (5 bases). The length of the CDR3 is 13 residues. V lost 6 bases and J 4 bases, leaving 10 bases between the germline ends. CDR1 and CDR2 (germline): SEHNR, FQNEAQ (reference sequence). CDR3 amino acids: CASSVSVYNEQFF. In DNA form, the CDR3 reads TGTGCCAGCAGTGTTAGCGTTTACAATGAGCAGTTCTTC. Combining the CDR3 with reference TRBV7-9 and TRBJ2-1 gives the whole variable domain DTGVSQNPRHKITKRGQNVTFRCDPISEHNRLYWYRQTLGQGPEFLTYFQNEAQLEKSRLLSDRFSAERPKGSFSTLEIQRTEQGDSAMYLCASSVSVYNEQFFGPGTRLTVL.

This clone was detected once. The J gene is TRBJ2-7, the V gene TRBV2; 7 bases align to TRBD1. Germline V gene data show CDR1 as SNHLY and CDR2 as FYNNEI. Trimming took 9 bases from V and 7 from J; bases not matched to a gene: 15. The CDR3 covers 14 residues. CDR3 DNA sequence: TGTGCCAGTAGGGGGCCTAGGGGAAAAGGGGAGCAGTACTTC. Translated, it gives CASRGPRGKGEQYF.

This clone was recorded only once. The chain links TRBV5-5 to TRBJ2-5; TRBD2 matches 9 bases. CDR1 is SGHKS and CDR2 is YYEKEE in the germline V gene (reference sequence). The CDR3 covers 15 residues. Trimming removed 1 base from V and 4 bases from J; junction bases left unmatched: 5. CDR3 region: CASSLISGGRETQYF. In DNA, the CDR3 is TGTGCCAGCAGCTTGATTAGCGGGGGCAGAGAGACCCAGTACTTC.

V gene TRBV4-2 combines with J gene TRBJ2-1; TRBD2 matches at 11 bases. J was trimmed by 4 bases and V by 5 bases; bases with no gene match: 4. The CDR3 has 15 amino acids. CDR1 is LGHNA and CDR2 is YNFKEQ in the germline V gene. The CDR3 is CASSSGTSGYNEQFF. The CDR3 DNA sequence: TGTGCCAGCAGCTCCGGGACTAGCGGTTACAATGAGCAGTTCTTC.

The chain links TRBV5-4 to TRBJ2-7, with D possibly TRBD1 on 7 matching bases. Per the germline V gene, CDR1 is SGHNT and CDR2 is YYREEE (reference sequence). V lost 3 bases, J lost 5 bases, and 15 bases lay in between. This CDR3 comprises 14 residues. CDR3 residues: CASSYQGGNHEQYF. The CDR3 coding sequence is TGTGCCAGCAGCTACCAGGGGGGTAACCACGAGCAGTACTTC.

The chain employs TRBV19 and TRBJ1-5, with D perhaps matching TRBD1 (6 bases). V lost 1 base to trimming and J lost 2 bases, with 9 bases between them. Germline V gene lookup returns CDR1 LNHDA and CDR2 SQIVND (reference sequence). The CDR3 is 15 residues long. The CDR3 DNA follows: TGTGCCAGTAGTATAGCAGGGGTTGGCAATCAGCCCCAGCATTTT. Protein product: CASSIAGVGNQPQHF.

The chain recombines TRBV10-3 with TRBJ2-2; 7 bases are a match to TRBD2. Germline CDR1 ENHRY, CDR2 SYGVKD. The CDR3 has 15 amino acids. V lost 3 bases to trimming and J lost 7 bases; unmatched junction nucleotides: 8. In nucleotides, the CDR3 is TGTGCCATCAGTGACCGGACTAGGAGGGGCGGGGAGCTGTTTTTT. Its protein is CAISDRTRRGGELFF.

This chain connects TRBV9 to TRBJ2-1; TRBD2 matches at 14 bases. With 3 bases clipped from V and 6 bases from J, the junction kept 5 bases outside the gene matches. The CDR3 is made up of 16 amino acids. The germline CDR1 and CDR2 sequences are SGDLS and YYNGEE. CDR3 sequence: CASSARGTSGSNEQFF. The CDR3 DNA is TGTGCCAGCAGCGCCCGGGGGACTAGCGGGAGCAATGAGCAGTTCTTC.

This clone occurred once. The V call is TRBV2, the J call TRBJ2-7, with unresolved D. CDR1 SNHLY and CDR2 FYNNEI come from the germline V gene. Trimming left V 3 bases short and J 3 bases short, with 12 bases between. This CDR3 is built from 14 residues. CDR3 sequence: CASSDGNRVYEQYF. CDR3 sequence (DNA): TGTGCCAGCAGTGACGGCAACCGGGTCTACGAGCAGTACTTC. Looking up the rest from reference TRBV2 and TRBJ2-7 gives the full variable domain: EPEVTQTPSHQVTQMGQEVILRCVPISNHLYFYWYRQILGQKVEFLVSFYNNEISEKSEIFDDQFSVERPDGSNFTLKIRSTKLEDSAMYFCASSDGNRVYEQYFGPGTRLTVT.

The J gene is TRBJ1-2, the V gene TRBV29-1; D ambiguous. Germline CDR1 reads SQVTM; CDR2 reads ANQGSEA. Trimming removed 8 bases at V and 4 bases at J, with 11 bases between. CDR3 size: 11 residues. The CDR3 coding sequence is TGCAGCACCGGGGAATCCTATGGCTACACCTTC. Protein: CSTGESYGYTF.

This chain links TRBV5-1 with TRBJ2-7; TRBD2 matches at 10 bases. The V and J ends lost 4 bases and 4 bases, in that order; junction bases with no gene match: 5. Germline lookup yields CDR1 SGHRS and CDR2 YFSETQ. The CDR3 contains 14 residues. Here the CDR3 DNA reads TGCGCCAGCAGCCTGGGGACTAGCGTGTACGAGCAGTACTTC. Residues: CASSLGTSVYEQYF.

The table lists this clone with a count of one. This CDR3 is CASCQGGHYNEQFF. The DNA for the CDR3 is TGTGCCAGCTGCCAGGGAGGGCACTACAATGAGCAGTTCTTC. This chain connects TRBV25-1 to TRBJ2-1, with TRBD2 matching 7 bases. This CDR3 is built from 14 residues. V shed 8 bases, J shed 3 bases, and the junction held 7 bases outside the gene matches. Germline V gives CDR1 MGHDK, CDR2 SYGVNS.

The chain joins TRBV6-5 to TRBJ1-1; 10 bases align to TRBD1. Looked up from germline, CDR1 is MNHEY and CDR2 is SVGAGI. The length of the CDR3 is 15 residues. V dropped 2 bases and J dropped 5; count of bases not matched to a gene: 5. The CDR3: CASSYRTGGTTEAFF. For the CDR3, the DNA is TGTGCCAGCAGTTACAGGACAGGGGGAACAACTGAAGCTTTCTTT.

The chain carries TRBV10-3 and TRBJ2-1; D might be TRBD2 (5 bases). Germline CDR1 is ENHRY and CDR2 is SYGVKD. V shed 6 bases and J shed 4 bases, with 13 bases lying between them. This CDR3 contains 14 residues. The CDR3 bases are TGTGCCATCAGGTCGGTGGAGGCGTACAATGAGCAGTTCTTC. Translation gives CAIRSVEAYNEQFF.

The CDR3 DNA follows: TGTGCCATCAGTGGCCAGGGGTCTGGGGAGACCCAGTACTTC. Translating it yields CAISGQGSGETQYF. The chain carries TRBV10-3 and TRBJ2-5; D is perhaps TRBD1 (6 bases). The CDR3 is 14 amino acids. Germline CDR1 and CDR2: ENHRY and SYGVKD. V was shortened by 4 bases and J by 5 bases, with 14 bases between the two germline ends.

The V and J genes are TRBV7-2 and TRBJ2-2; 8 bases map to TRBD2. The germline V gene encodes CDR1 SGHTA and CDR2 FQGNSA. The CDR3 spans 16 residues. Losses at the gene ends were 5 bases for V and 4 bases for J; bases not matched to a gene: 9. The CDR3 is CASSPQAGVTTGELFF. The CDR3 DNA follows: TGTGCCAGCAGCCCCCAAGCGGGAGTTACCACCGGGGAGCTGTTTTTT. The entire variable domain, with the rest obtained from reference TRBV7-2 and TRBJ2-2, is as follows: GAGVSQSPSNKVTEKGKDVELRCDPISGHTALYWYRQSLGQGLEFLIYFQGNSAPDKSGLPSDRFSAERTGGSVSTLTIQRTQQEDSAVYLCASSPQAGVTTGELFFGEGSRLTVL.

This chain joins TRBV5-6 and TRBJ2-3; TRBD2 matches 9 bases. The germline V gene has CDR1 SGHDT and CDR2 YYEEEE. The CDR3 is 16 amino acids. V was clipped by 4 bases and J by 2 bases; unmatched bases: 8. The CDR3 spells CASSDLAGTFTDTQYF. The CDR3 bases are TGTGCCAGCAGCGATCTAGCGGGAACTTTCACAGATACGCAGTATTTT.